This T cell receptor beta chain was captured in a study of cytomegalovirus exposure and HLA in healthy donors (dated by TCRdb to the late 2010s). Context from the whole study: An earlier analysis of some 600 of the donors reported about 260 Gb of sequence data and around 120 million unique TCR beta sequences obtained from about 170 million T cells. To predict cytomegalovirus infection status, the study brought together high-throughput TCR immunosequencing, statistical association of individual TCRs with disease status, and machine learning. To study patterns of TCR occurrence, a later analysis re-analyzed previously published TCR beta repertoires from hundreds of donors and added high-resolution HLA genotyping. Several DR-DQ haplotypes were treated as single units for association and clustering because of strong linkage in the cohort. A later genetic analysis used genome-wide SNP genotypes for about 60% of the roughly 670 donors, treating that subset as a discovery cohort. The number of donors typed differed by locus, with about 629-640 for A, B, C, DRB1 and DQB1, roughly 520 for DQA1, approximately 570 for DPA1, and some 440 for DPB1. The T cell repertoires of 700 or so subjects were profiled by immunosequencing and related to cytomegalovirus serostatus. An earlier analysis of several hundred of the donors used high-throughput TCR beta sequencing to judge whether each TCR beta V gene segment behaved as functional or pseudogenic. Among about 390 genotyped donors of the cohort, an average of 235,054 unique TCR beta nucleotide sequences were sequenced per donor, roughly 20% of them non-productive. Roughly 300 gigabases of sequencing data and 70 million to 100 million unique TCR sequences were included in an early release covering roughly 600 HLA-typed donors. Rather than drawing on any new phenotypic data, the later analysis identified candidate immune exposures from TCR beta sequences and the way those sequences occurred across donors. A separate validation cohort of roughly 120 different subjects was used in addition to the approximately 640-subject first cohort. Alongside the repertoire data, information on donor age, sex, ethnicity and CMV serostatus was compiled. Of the roughly 400 genotyped donors, 81% were placed in the genetic ancestry cluster associated with self-reported Caucasian donors. The study aimed to test whether cataloging public T cell receptors could reveal signatures of past pathogen exposure. All discovery cohort repertoires had been generated on a single sequencing platform. HLA typing included class I and class II loci at four-digit resolution. Points the paper makes about the study in general: Across donors, most TCR sequences were observed very rarely, whereas some public TCRs were present in many individuals. Assigning TCR associations to individual alleles was difficult when HLA alleles, especially DR and DQ, strongly co-occurred. A further reported finding was that TCR beta sequences accurately predicted the HLA-A and HLA-B alleles for most subjects in the first cohort. Broadly in line with IMGT annotations, most TCR beta V segments showed up in productive rearrangements about 90% or about 30% of the time in an earlier analysis of some 590 of the donors. A later genetic analysis reported fewer N-insertions in productive TCRs among donors in an Asian-associated ancestry cluster than the roughly 700-donor mean. According to a later analysis, parvovirus B19, influenza, CMV and Epstein-Barr virus appeared linked to several top co-occurrence clusters. A group of highly shared sequence variants was considered likely to be a technical artifact of the sequencing pipeline. Compared with equally common non-associated chains, HLA-associated TCR beta chains in a later analysis were more clonally expanded and had lower generation probabilities. An association between a missense DCLRE1C variant and V-gene and J-gene trimming of TCR beta chains was found in a later genetic analysis and replicated in an independent cohort. CMV serostatus was the only immune exposure information available for the cohort. The cohort was sequenced for TCR beta chains only, and without alpha or paired-chain data the features that could be detected were limited. In the study, around 150 TCR beta chains were listed as associated with cytomegalovirus. Linkage disequilibrium might explain the correlated functional status among segregating V segments, but an unknown experimental factor could not be ruled out. The classifier was reported to diagnose cytomegalovirus status with high specificity and sensitivity in both the original cohort and the validation cohort. Because counts were too low, about 15 rarely observed V segments, including chromosome 9 orphons, were left out of the earlier analysis of a few hundred of the donors. Presence/absence analyses assumed roughly uniform sequencing depth across donors, an assumption that may not hold. According to a later analysis, most CMV-associated TCR beta chains appeared to be HLA-restricted, and the HLA associations seemed to be driven largely by CMV exposure. In a later analysis, around 17,000 TCR beta sequences were associated with specific HLA alleles at a false discovery rate of 0.05. Because HLA typing was unavailable for some donors at each locus, only the typed subset was used in association tests. In vitro tests confirmed that a few of the cytomegalovirus-associated TCR beta chains recognize cytomegalovirus antigens. In a later analysis, TCR association rates were found to vary across HLA loci, with the most associated TCRs seen for DRB1 alleles and the fewest for HLA-C alleles. The authors suggested that the approach could potentially be extended to other disease states and immunological phenotypes. Because the 87-base-pair reads could not distinguish some IMGT-functional V segments, including TRBV6-2 and TRBV6-3, those segments were excluded.

The cohort consisted of approximately 690 healthy bone marrow donors. Cohort members were all nominally healthy when sampled, although unrecorded immune exposures were likely present. The donor was CMV seropositive and was included in the group of 250 to 300 seropositive cohort members. A peripheral blood sample was collected from each donor, and TCR beta sequencing was performed on peripheral blood mononuclear cells. The Qiagen DNeasy Blood Extraction Kit was used to extract genomic DNA from the blood cell samples. Receptor amplification or capture employed the immunoSEQ multiplex PCR assay. For the multiplex PCR, a mixture combining 60 forward primers for TCR Vbeta segments and 13 reverse primers for TCR Jbeta segments was used. The CDR3 region of rearranged TCR beta genes was amplified from genomic DNA with a multiplex PCR assay. The Illumina HiSeq System was used to sequence the amplified TCR beta libraries as 87-base-pair reads. In the paper's pipeline: Across the roughly 600 repertoires, a later analysis counted tens of millions of unique TCR beta chains, roughly 11 million of which were shared by at least two donors. Raw reads were error-corrected and collapsed into unique sequences by a nearest-neighbor algorithm in which closely related sequences were merged to remove PCR and sequencing errors. CDR3 sequences were aligned to IMGT reference sequences to assign V, D and J gene segments. For a sequence to be retained, at least a six-nucleotide match to both a V gene segment and a J gene segment was required. A rearrangement counted as productive if the CDR3 had no stop codons and remained in frame with V and J, and every other rearrangement counted as non-productive. Following IMGT convention, CDR3 was defined as the stretch from the second conserved V-encoded cysteine to the conserved J-encoded phenylalanine. Sequences without an unambiguous match to a single V gene segment were excluded from the earlier analysis of 450 to 650 of the donors. In an earlier analysis of a few hundred of the donors, V segments were called functional above 56.7% productive rearrangements and were called segregating when the between-donor standard deviation exceeded 5%. A statistical classification framework was developed to diagnose cytomegalovirus status using the catalog of TCR beta chain sequences. In a later analysis, TCR nucleotide sequences were compared against IMGT/GENE-DB human TR gene sequences so that V and J genes could be assigned. A later analysis assigned CDR3 sequences and most-parsimonious VDJ recombination scenarios with the TCRdist pipeline. In a later analysis, every TCR beta chain was defined by the combination of its CDR3 amino acid sequence and its V-gene family, and reads without a unique V-gene family were dropped. A later analysis removed 592 highly shared, low-generation-probability nucleotide sequences to deal with suspected cross-contamination and a sequencing artifact. A later analysis calculated a clonal expansion index for each public chain from normalized within-repertoire ranks of inferred template counts. Generation probabilities in a later analysis came from a VDJ recombination model fitted to out-of-frame rearrangements, and those results were checked against IGoR. A later analysis scored TCR-TCR, TCR-HLA and TCR-CMV co-occurrence with hypergeometric tests, applying a repertoire-size bias correction to TCR pairs. In a later analysis, false discovery rates were estimated by permuting HLA or CMV assignments 20 times. In a later analysis, co-occurring TCRs were grouped with DBSCAN, and TCRdist sequence similarity was added when clustering was performed within HLA-allele-positive subsets. Co-occurrence clustering excluded repertoires with fewer than 30,000 or more than 120,000 public chains, plus five with anomalous nucleotide sharing. TCRdb took over this immuneACCESS table, retaining in-frame rearrangements with V and J assigned. Such tables are incomplete; in checked studies, under half of the missing clones stem from an unresolved V gene, and the remainder is unexplained. V, J and clone size reflect that table, while D and trimming were determined from the DNA. The sample records approximately 180,000 clones, around 80% of which are singletons. The ten top clones hold 6.5% to 8.5% of the sample.

With regard to this clone: Which antigen it targets is not known. Base qualities are not recorded, but no much larger clone differs from it by a single base.

Spanning cysteine to phenylalanine, the CDR3 consists of 16 amino acids. The kept DNA is CDR3 alone, 48 bases in frame from the first base. V drops 1 base and J drops 5 bases, leaving 17 bases in between. The germline V gene specifies KGHSH as CDR1 and LQKENI as CDR2. The clonotype originates from a man aged 25 to 40 in good health and CMV-seropositive. The receptor chain draws on TRBV18 and TRBJ1-1; the D gene is perhaps TRBD1, from 6 matching bases. The specimen was PBMCs. The DNA sequence is given as TGTGCCAGCTCACCACTCGTCTCCAGGGGCGGGACTGAAGCTTTCTTT. This translates into CASSPLVSRGGTEAFF.